These 5 T cell receptor beta chains originate from one sample sequenced in a study of OX40 agonist ivuxolimab in advanced cancers. Library construction relied on the immunoSEQ multiplex PCR assay. Imported from immuneACCESS, the table was reduced by TCRdb to in-frame sequences with V and J called. These copies leave out some clones; in studies compared against another copy, an unresolved V gene accounts for under half, and the cause of the remainder is not known. This sample comprises roughly 70,000 clones, approximately 80% of them detected only once. The ten biggest clones cover around 6.7% of the sample. Here the sequenced sample was CD4+ or CD8+ T cells sorted from blood, taken in a trial of the OX40 agonist ivuxolimab. These receptors all stem from an adult with an advanced solid tumor such as melanoma, head and neck, liver or kidney cancer.

This clone is large by share. The chain joins TRBV10-2 to TRBJ2-1; D uncertain. The CDR3 spans 15 residues. Germline-derived CDR1 and CDR2 are WSHSY and SAAADI. V lost 2 bases, J lost 5 bases, and 13 bases lay in between. The CDR3 DNA sequence: TGCGCCAGCAGTGAGGATTTGGGGTCGAACAATGAGCAGTTCTTC. Translation: CASSEDLGSNNEQFF.

The V call is TRBV5-6, the J call TRBJ2-3; TRBD2 aligns across 15 bases. The CDR3 sequence is 19 residues long. With 0 bases clipped from V and 4 bases from J, the junction kept 9 bases outside the gene matches. The germline V gene encodes CDR1 SGHDT and CDR2 YYEEEE. CDR3 sequence (DNA): TGTGCCAGCAGCTTGGAAACCGGGACTAGCGGGGGGATCCCAGATACGCAGTATTTT. This codes for CASSLETGTSGGIPDTQYF.

This clone was counted many times. The rearrangement links TRBV21-1 to TRBJ1-1; the listed D gene, TRBD1, was not tested against the DNA. TRBV21-1 is described as a pseudogene. The CDR3 extends over 15 amino acids. The CDR3 region has the DNA TGTGCCAGCAGCAAAGAAGACAGGGCAAACACTGAAGCTTTCTTT. This gives the protein CASSKEDRANTEAFF.

The V and J genes are TRBV18 and TRBJ2-5; D perhaps matches TRBD2 (6 bases). The CDR3 spans 13 residues. CDR1 KGHSH and CDR2 LQKENI come from the germline V gene. Deletions cut 5 bases from V and 4 bases from J, with 11 bases between. The CDR3 here is CASSAMGGETQYF. CDR3 nucleotides: TGTGCCAGCTCAGCGATGGGGGGAGAGACCCAGTACTTC.

J is TRBJ2-7 and V is TRBV25-1; D is perhaps TRBD1 (6 bases). V was pared by 5 bases and J by 3 bases, with 17 bases between. Germline CDR1 and CDR2: MGHDK and SYGVNS. The CDR3 contains 15 residues. This CDR3 is CASSKAGAPGYEQYF. For the CDR3, the DNA is TGTGCCAGCAGTAAGGCAGGGGCCCCAGGCTACGAGCAGTACTTC.